Listed below are T cell receptor beta chains from one sample, sequenced in a study of T cells in Graves' hyperthyroidism and ophthalmopathy. TCRdb called the multiplex PCR reads again in MiXCR, with one record for every CDR3 protein. The sample contains fewer than 600,000 distinct CDR3 sequences, approximately 15% of which appear only once. What was sequenced was blood. The source of these receptors is a woman aged 40 to 49 with Graves' hyperthyroidism. Both conserved end residues are part of each CDR3. D genes are given only for firm matches. Part of the rows lack a size; the others show once, few, many or a class for expanded clones.

clone size,V gene,D gene,J gene,CDR3 protein,CDR3 DNA
.,TRBV7-9,TRBD2,TRBJ2-5,CASSGSGIQETQYF,TGTGCCAGCAGCGGTAGCGGGATCCAAGAGACCCAGTACTTC
many,TRBV5-1,TRBD1,TRBJ2-7,CASAWTGTYEQYF,TGCGCCAGCGCCTGGACAGGGACCTACGAGCAGTACTTC
many,TRBV28,.,TRBJ1-1,CASSFRPMNTEAFF,TGTGCCAGCAGTTTCCGTCCCATGAACACTGAAGCTTTCTTT
many,TRBV27,TRBD1,TRBJ2-7,CASGPDAGTGVFEQYF,TGTGCCAGCGGCCCCGACGCCGGGACAGGGGTTTTTGAGCAGTACTTC
many,TRBV3-1,.,TRBJ2-7,CASSHQRRGPAYEQYF,TGTGCCAGCAGCCATCAAAGGCGCGGGCCCGCCTACGAGCAGTACTTC
many,TRBV3-1,.,TRBJ2-3,CASSHTPGDTQYF,TGTGCCAGCAGCCATACCCCGGGGGATACGCAGTATTTT
many,TRBV5-1,.,TRBJ2-1,CASSLTDNEQFF,TGCGCCAGCAGCTTGACAGACAATGAGCAGTTCTTC
.,TRBV11-2,.,TRBJ2-1,CASSPETYNERFF,TGTGCCAGCAGCCCAGAGACCTACAATGAGCGGTTCTTC
.,TRBV5-4,TRBD1,TRBJ2-7,CASSPDRGASYEQYF,TGTGCCAGCAGCCCTGACAGGGGGGCTTCCTACGAGCAGTACTTC
.,TRBV2,.,TRBJ1-2,CASSEEGVYGYTF,TGTGCCAGCAGTGAAGAAGGGGTCTATGGCTACACCTTC
many,TRBV2,.,TRBJ1-5,CASKRGGVPQHF,TGTGCCAGCAAAAGGGGGGGGGTGCCCCAGCATTTT
.,TRBV5-1,.,TRBJ2-7,CASSLGRVRNEQYF,TGCGCCAGCAGCTTGGGACGGGTGAGGAACGAGCAGTACTTC
many,TRBV20-1,TRBD2,TRBJ2-2,CSAKLAGANTGELFF,TGCAGTGCCAAACTAGCGGGGGCGAACACCGGGGAGCTGTTTTTT
many,TRBV6-1,.,TRBJ1-1,CASRVTLGTEAFF,TGTGCCAGCAGGGTAACATTGGGCACTGAAGCTTTCTTT
.,TRBV11-3,.,TRBJ1-1,CASSSDQNTEDFF,TGTGCCAGCAGCTCAGACCAAAACACTGAAGATTTCTTT
.,TRBV5-1,TRBD1,TRBJ1-1,CASSSGQGLVRPLEAFF,TGCGCCAGCAGCTCCGGACAGGGCCTTGTCCGCCCTCTAGAAGCTTTCTTT
many,TRBV6-1,.,TRBJ1-2,CASSPRGFGAGAGGYTF,TGTGCCAGCAGTCCCCGAGGGTTTGGCGCAGGGGCAGGTGGCTACACCTTC
many,TRBV7-8,.,TRBJ2-7,CASSHPTGREYEQYF,TGTGCCAGCAGTCACCCGACAGGGAGGGAGTACGAGCAGTACTTC
many,TRBV2,.,TRBJ2-7,CASTAEGGDYEQYF,TGTGCCAGCACCGCGGAGGGGGGTGACTACGAGCAGTACTTC
many,TRBV5-1,TRBD1,TRBJ1-2,CASSLGQGSYGYTF,TGCGCCAGCAGCTTGGGACAGGGTAGCTATGGCTACACCTTC
many,TRBV18,.,TRBJ2-7,CASSPPARGHEQYF,TGTGCCAGCTCACCACCGGCCAGGGGCCACGAGCAGTACTTC
few,TRBV28,.,TRBJ2-2,CASSWGSTRVGELFF,TGTGCCAGCAGTTGGGGAAGTACCAGGGTCGGGGAGCTGTTTTTT
.,TRBV7-2,.,TRBJ2-1,CASSLAPGSTYNEQFF,TGTGCCAGCAGCTTAGCGCCTGGTTCCACCTACAATGAGCAGTTCTTC
.,TRBV5-6,.,TRBJ2-7,CASSLKGTSSGEQYF,TGTGCCAGCAGCTTGAAGGGTACTAGCTCCGGCGAGCAGTACTTC
many,TRBV11-2,TRBD1,TRBJ2-7,CASSLDRGREQYF,TGTGCCAGCAGCTTGGACAGGGGGCGAGAGCAGTACTTC
many,TRBV18,.,TRBJ2-5,CASSPERQGRGETQYF,TGTGCCAGCTCACCAGAAAGGCAGGGCAGAGGAGAGACCCAGTACTTC
many,TRBV18,.,TRBJ2-1,CASSYKIEQFF,TGTGCCAGCTCATACAAGATTGAGCAGTTCTTC
many,TRBV5-1,.,TRBJ2-2,CASSLQSQTNTGELFF,TGCGCCAGCAGCTTGCAAAGTCAGACGAACACCGGGGAGCTGTTTTTT
many,TRBV7-9,TRBD2,TRBJ2-1,CASSLVTSGSDEQFF,TGTGCCAGCAGCTTAGTGACTAGCGGGAGTGATGAGCAGTTCTTC
.,TRBV5-4,TRBD2,TRBJ2-3,CASSRPGLAGGPKMADTQYF,TGTGCCAGCAGCCGGCCGGGACTAGCGGGAGGGCCGAAAATGGCAGATACGCAGTATTTT
many,TRBV5-1,.,TRBJ1-2,CASSFDSGGGNGYTF,TGCGCCAGCAGCTTTGACTCCGGTGGCGGGAATGGCTACACCTTC
many,TRBV28,.,TRBJ2-5,CASSSSLSGQETQYF,TGTGCCAGCAGTTCATCTCTGTCGGGGCAGGAGACCCAGTACTTC
few,TRBV18,.,TRBJ2-5,CASSPVAGGSQETQYF,TGTGCCAGCTCACCAGTGGCAGGAGGGTCCCAAGAGACCCAGTACTTC